Listed here are 27 T cell receptor beta chains from one sample, sequenced in a study of siplizumab effects on memory and regulatory T cells. Using immunoSEQ multiplex PCR, the repertoire was profiled, and TCRdb retains in-frame clones only, with some absent. The sample lists just over 60,000 clones, 79% occurring once. The sequenced sample consisted of memory CD4+ T cells sorted from blood. The origin of the receptors is a human donor in good health.

The genes are TRBV5-1 and TRBJ2-3; unclear D gene. Per germline, CDR1 SGHRS and CDR2 YFSETQ. This CDR3 is 12 amino acids long. Trimming removed 0 bases at V and 4 bases at J, with 3 bases between. Written as DNA, the CDR3 is TGCGCCAGCAGCTTGGACCCAGATACGCAGTATTTT. Translation gives CASSLDPDTQYF. Full variable domain (remainder filled in from reference TRBV5-1 and TRBJ2-3): KAGVTQTPRYLIKTRGQQVTLSCSPISGHRSVSWYQQTPGQGLQFLFEYFSETQRNKGNFPGRFSGRQFSNSRSEMNVSTLELGDSALYLCASSLDPDTQYFGPGTRLTVL.

The V call is TRBV6-5, the J call TRBJ2-1; 13 bases line up with TRBD2. The CDR3 is made up of 15 amino acids. Trimming cost V 4 bases and J 6 bases; bases outside gene matches: 3. CDR1 and CDR2 from the germline V gene are MNHEY and SVGAGI. CDR3: CASSLLAGGFNEQFF. The CDR3 DNA follows: TGTGCCAGCAGTTTACTAGCGGGGGGGTTCAATGAGCAGTTCTTC.

CDR3 nucleotide sequence: TGCGCCAGCGACGCGAGGGGGCGCACCGGGGAGCTGTTTTTT. Translating gives CASDARGRTGELFF. This chain uses TRBV10-2 with TRBJ2-2; 7 nucleotides agree with TRBD1. Germline CDR1 and CDR2: WSHSY and SAAADI. The CDR3 loop spans 14 amino acids. V was clipped by 8 bases and J by 4 bases; unmatched bases: 7.

The chain couples TRBV10-1 to TRBJ2-3; unclear D gene. V lost 0 bases, J lost 3 bases, and 4 bases lay in between. CDR1 is WNHNN, CDR2 SYGVQD, per germline (reference sequence). The CDR3 has 13 amino acids. For the CDR3, the DNA is TGCGCCAGCAGTGAGTCAGGAACAGATACGCAGTATTTT. Translation: CASSESGTDTQYF.

The chain combines TRBV7-2 with TRBJ1-2, with D possibly matching TRBD1 (5 bases). Looked up from germline, CDR1 is SGHTA and CDR2 is FQGNSA. The CDR3 is 12 residues long. Trimming pared 10 bases from V and 5 bases from J, leaving 14 bases between. The CDR3 DNA reads as TGTGCCACTACCCGGGGCAGTTATGGCTACACCTTC. Translation gives CATTRGSYGYTF.

This clone was seen only a few times. This CDR3 reads CASSLVQRVNTEAFF. CDR3 nucleotides: TGTGCCAGCAGCTTGGTACAGAGAGTGAACACTGAAGCTTTCTTT. This chain links TRBV5-6 with TRBJ1-1; D gene uncertain. The germline CDR1 and CDR2 sequences are SGHDT and YYEEEE. The CDR3 runs to 15 residues. Trimming shortened V by 0 bases and J by 0 bases, and 9 bases separated the two germline ends.

V gene TRBV19 combines with J gene TRBJ1-1; D perhaps matches TRBD1 (5 bases). CDR1 LNHDA and CDR2 SQIVND come from the germline V gene (reference sequence). The V gene lost 2 bases and the J gene lost 0 bases, with 10 bases spanning the gap. The CDR3 has 15 amino acids. The CDR3 DNA is TGTGCCAGTAGTATACGGGGGTTCATGAACACTGAAGCTTTCTTT. Translation gives CASSIRGFMNTEAFF.

The chain has TRBV14 and TRBJ1-1; D is ambiguous. Per the germline V gene, CDR1 is SGHDN and CDR2 is FVKESK. V shed 4 bases and J shed 4 bases, with 13 bases lying between them. The CDR3 is 14 residues long. The CDR3: CASSPLGLFTEAFF. CDR3 in DNA: TGTGCCAGCAGCCCCCTAGGGTTATTCACTGAAGCTTTCTTT.

The rearrangement links TRBV5-6 to TRBJ2-7; 10 bases align to TRBD1. The CDR3 consists of 13 residues. CDR1 is SGHDT, CDR2 YYEEEE, per germline. J gave up 6 bases and V 4 bases, and 4 bases lay outside the gene matches. The CDR3 here is CASSVDRGSEQYF. The CDR3 nucleotides are TGTGCCAGCAGCGTGGACAGGGGGAGCGAGCAGTACTTC.

This sequence joins TRBV6-9 and TRBJ1-1, with TRBD1 matching 8 bases. Germline CDR1 MNHGY, CDR2 SVAAGI. With V trimmed by 7 bases and J by 5 bases, 12 bases remained unmatched. CDR3 length: 15 amino acids. CDR3 protein: CASTGTGLYVTEAFF. The CDR3 region has the DNA TGTGCCAGCACCGGGACAGGTCTTTATGTTACTGAAGCTTTCTTT.

This clone occurred once. The chain joins TRBV29-1 to TRBJ1-5, with a weak D call TRBD1 (6 bases). CDR1 is SQVTM, CDR2 ANQGSEA, per germline. The length of the CDR3 is 13 residues. V lost 4 bases and J 2 bases, leaving 9 bases between the germline ends. The DNA for the CDR3 is TGCAGCGTTGGCGAGGGGGGCAATCAGCCCCAGCATTTT. This encodes CSVGEGGNQPQHF.

The gene calls are TRBV18 and TRBJ2-2; possibly TRBD1 for D (6 bases). This CDR3 contains 13 residues. Trimming took 8 bases from V and 6 from J, leaving 13 bases between them. In germline, CDR1 is KGHSH, CDR2 LQKENI. The chain's CDR3 is CASALGAAGELFF. The CDR3 DNA follows: TGTGCCAGCGCTCTGGGGGCGGCCGGGGAGCTGTTTTTT. Variable domain in full (rest from reference TRBV18 and TRBJ2-2): NAGVMQNPRHLVRRRGQEARLRCSPMKGHSHVYWYRQLPEEGLKFMVYLQKENIIDESGMPKERFSAEFPKEGPSILRIQQVVRGDSAAYFCASALGAAGELFFGEGSRLTVL.

This clone has a single count. The chain joins TRBV2 to TRBJ2-5, with D possibly TRBD2 on 6 matching bases. Germline CDR1 is SNHLY and CDR2 is FYNNEI. This CDR3 is 15 amino acids long. The V end was cut by 3 bases, the J end by 9 bases, with 20 bases between. CDR3 protein: CASSEIAGLGGSQYF. The CDR3 nucleotides are TGTGCCAGCAGTGAGATCGCCGGGCTGGGAGGTTCCCAGTACTTC.

The chain employs TRBV11-3 and TRBJ2-3, with 7 nucleotides matching TRBD1. CDR1 and CDR2 (germline): SGHNT, YENEEA. This CDR3 has 14 residues. Trimming removed 5 bases from V and 4 bases from J; junction bases left unmatched: 6. CDR3 sequence: CASSPRQGSDTQYF. The CDR3 region has the DNA TGTGCCAGCAGCCCGAGACAGGGTTCAGATACGCAGTATTTT.

This clone has only a few counts. The chain links TRBV16 to TRBJ1-6; 11 bases fit TRBD1. The CDR3 consists of 15 residues. The junction had 2 bases not matched to a gene; V was cut back by 2 bases and J by 8 bases. Per the germline V gene, CDR1 is KGHSY and CDR2 is FQNENV. Here the CDR3 reads CASSQGGQGDSPLHF. The CDR3 nucleotides are TGTGCCAGCAGCCAAGGGGGACAGGGGGATTCACCCCTCCACTTT.

A few counts support this clone. Distinct nucleotide sequences in the sample also encode this CDR3. The V and J genes are TRBV2 and TRBJ2-3; perhaps TRBD1 as D (7 bases). V lost 7 bases, J lost 6 bases, and 11 bases lay in between. The CDR3 has 12 residues. Germline CDR1 reads SNHLY; CDR2 reads FYNNEI. The CDR3, as DNA: TGTGCCAGCACCCCAGGGGGGGATACGCAGTATTTT. This translates into CASTPGGDTQYF.

As to this clone: At one end the junction does not follow the germline gene, possibly because of a read error. The chain employs TRBV4-3 and TRBJ2-3; D possibly corresponds to TRBD2 (6 bases). The CDR3 spans 17 residues. Germline CDR1 reads LGHNA; CDR2 reads YSLEER. The CDR3 region is CAGSQAGTWDHTDTQYF. CDR3 DNA: TGCGCCGGCAGCCAAGCCGGGACTTGGGACCACACAGATACGCAGTATTTT.

The chain is built from TRBV7-2 and TRBJ2-7, with no clear D. This CDR3 is 15 amino acids long. Germline loops: CDR1 SGHTA, CDR2 FQGNSA. The ends were cut back, 1 base at V and 2 bases at J, with 12 bases in the middle. In nucleotides, the CDR3 is TGTGCCAGCAGCTTAGATCTAAACGGCCCCTACGAGCAGTACTTC. It is translated as CASSLDLNGPYEQYF.

J is TRBJ2-3 and V is TRBV6-5; D unresolved. CDR1 MNHEY and CDR2 SVGAGI come from the germline V gene. This CDR3 has 13 amino acids. Deletions cut 7 bases from V and 5 bases from J, with 13 bases between. CDR3 sequence (DNA): TGTGCCAGCACCCCCCGCTGGCTAGATACGCAGTATTTT. Its protein product is CASTPRWLDTQYF.

The chain is built from TRBV5-1 and TRBJ1-1, with D possibly being TRBD1 (6 bases). The CDR3 is made up of 15 amino acids. The V gene's germline CDR1 is SGHRS and CDR2 YFSETQ. Trimming shortened V by 4 bases and J by 0 bases, and 13 bases separated the two germline ends. CDR3 sequence (DNA): TGCGCCAGCAGCGATCAGGGGAGCATGAACACTGAAGCTTTCTTT. Its protein is CASSDQGSMNTEAFF. The whole variable domain, filled in from reference TRBV5-1 and TRBJ1-1, reads KAGVTQTPRYLIKTRGQQVTLSCSPISGHRSVSWYQQTPGQGLQFLFEYFSETQRNKGNFPGRFSGRQFSNSRSEMNVSTLELGDSALYLCASSDQGSMNTEAFFGQGTRLTVV.

The chain employs TRBV7-9 and TRBJ1-1; D not certain. Germline CDR1 reads SEHNR; CDR2 reads FQNEAQ (reference sequence). Trimming took 3 bases from V and 3 from J, leaving 11 bases between them. The CDR3 is made up of 14 amino acids. This chain's CDR3 is CASSFEGWDTEAFF. CDR3 sequence (DNA): TGTGCCAGCAGCTTTGAGGGATGGGACACTGAAGCTTTCTTT.

The chain employs TRBV4-3 and TRBJ1-2; the match to TRBD1 covers 7 bases. V was pared by 0 bases and J by 9 bases, with 10 bases of the junction left unmatched. There are 15 residues in the CDR3. CDR1 and CDR2 from the germline V gene are LGHNA and YSLEER. The DNA of the CDR3 is TGCGCCAGCAGCCAAGAGGGGCGGACAGGCGCGAGCTACACCTTC. As protein: CASSQEGRTGASYTF.

The count of this clone is one. This chain links TRBV6-6 with TRBJ1-1; D gene uncertain. The CDR3 runs 13 residues. The germline V gene has CDR1 MNHNY and CDR2 SVGAGI (reference sequence). Trimming cost V 2 bases and J 10 bases, with 14 bases left between them. CDR3 sequence: CASSYTDTRGAFF. The DNA of the CDR3 is TGTGCCAGCAGTTACACTGACACCCGGGGAGCTTTCTTT.

The rearrangement uses TRBV7-9 and TRBJ2-5; unclear D gene. The germline V gene encodes CDR1 SEHNR and CDR2 FQNEAQ (reference sequence). CDR3 length: 12 residues. Trimming stripped 2 bases from V and 9 bases from J, with 10 bases between. This chain's CDR3 is CASSLQARAQYF. In DNA, the CDR3 is TGTGCCAGCAGCTTACAGGCTAGGGCCCAGTACTTC.

J is TRBJ2-3 and V is TRBV7-3; D may be TRBD2 (7 bases). Germline CDR1 SGHTA, CDR2 FQGTGA. V was cut by 2 bases and J by 3 bases, with 15 bases left in between. CDR3 length: 16 amino acids. CDR3 protein: CASSLLPGGLTDTQYF. CDR3 bases: TGTGCCAGCAGCTTATTACCGGGGGGCCTGACAGATACGCAGTATTTT.

J is TRBJ2-3 and V is TRBV9, with D perhaps matching TRBD1 (5 bases). Germline assignment: CDR1 SGDLS and CDR2 YYNGEE. The CDR3 contains 15 residues. The germline V and J ends were trimmed by 0 bases and 5 bases, with 13 bases remaining between them. Written as DNA, the CDR3 is TGTGCCAGCAGCGTAGCTGGGGCCTACCAAGATACGCAGTATTTT. This codes for CASSVAGAYQDTQYF.

The chain uses TRBV5-5 and TRBJ1-2, with TRBD1 as a possible D gene (6 bases). V lost 4 bases and J 2 bases, leaving 12 bases between the germline ends. This CDR3 has 14 amino acids. Germline loops: CDR1 SGHKS, CDR2 YYEKEE (reference sequence). The CDR3 coding sequence is TGTGCCAGCAGCCCCGGACAGTCGAACTATGGCTACACCTTC. Its protein product is CASSPGQSNYGYTF.